The next 5 T cell receptor beta chains were all read from a single sample in a study of memory B cells and T cells in multiple sclerosis. The table came from immunoSEQ multiplex PCR; TCRdb's copy has only in-frame clones and leaves some out. The table records approximately 32,000 clones, about 84% of them present only once. Stimulus-free culture yielded autoproliferating CFSE-dim and non-proliferating CFSE-high T cells, each sequenced separately. Replicate wells were pooled after roughly 7 days of stimulus-free culture of some 50 million CFSE-labeled PBMCs. Antigens of these TCRs are unknown. Sequencing was done on a sample of PBMCs from blood kept in culture. The receptors stem from a human donor with multiple sclerosis.

The chain links TRBV11-2 to TRBJ1-4, with TRBD1 matching over 10 bases. The CDR3 covers 15 residues. Germline V lookup: CDR1 SGHAT, CDR2 FQNNGV. Unmatched junction bases numbered 4, after V lost 1 base and J lost 8 bases. CDR3 DNA sequence: TGTGCCAGCAGCTTAGGTGGGACAGGGGACGAAAAACTGTTTTTT. This encodes CASSLGGTGDEKLFF. Combining the CDR3 with reference TRBV11-2 and TRBJ1-4 gives the whole variable domain EAGVAQSPRYKIIEKRQSVAFWCNPISGHATLYWYQQILGQGPKLLIQFQNNGVVDDSQLPKDRFSAERLKGVDSTLKIQPAKLEDSAVYLCASSLGGTGDEKLFFGSGTQLSVL.

The chain has TRBV5-1 and TRBJ2-1, with 10 bases lining up with TRBD2. The CDR3 runs 15 residues. V gave up 4 bases and J gave up 6 bases; unmatched junction bases: 7. Germline V gene lookup returns CDR1 SGHRS and CDR2 YFSETQ. The CDR3 is CASSRNIAGGNEQFF. CDR3 nucleotides: TGCGCCAGCAGCCGAAATATAGCGGGGGGCAATGAGCAGTTCTTC.

As regards this clone: The same CDR3 also results from other DNA sequences found in this sample. The chain recombines TRBV5-6 with TRBJ1-2; D not certain. V was shortened by 4 bases and J by 4 bases, with 11 bases between the two germline ends. The CDR3 spans 13 residues. CDR1 and CDR2 from the germline V gene are SGHDT and YYEEEE. The CDR3 coding sequence is TGTGCCAGCAGCACGGCGGACCCCTATGGCTACACCTTC. This sequence encodes CASSTADPYGYTF.

CDR3 in DNA: TGCGCCAGCAGCCAAGTACCGTTCACAGATACGCAGTATTTT. It specifies CASSQVPFTDTQYF. The chain is built from TRBV4-1 and TRBJ2-3; D is undetermined. V lost 1 base to trimming and J lost 2 bases, with 7 bases between them. The CDR3 extends over 14 amino acids. In germline, CDR1 is MGHRA, CDR2 YSYEKL.

With respect to this clone: The junction differs from germline at one of its ends, possibly a read error. The chain links TRBV30 to TRBJ2-7, with 7 bases that match TRBD1. CDR1 is GTSNPN and CDR2 is SVGIG in the germline V gene (reference sequence). This CDR3 has 11 residues. The CDR3 protein is CAWSVRGTENF. CDR3 sequence (DNA): TGTGCCTGGAGTGTGAGAGGGACAGAGAATTTC.